The 29 T cell receptor beta chains in this list originate from one sample, sequenced in a study of neurological immune-mediated disorders. TCRdb redid the calling of the 5' RACE reads with MiXCR, one entry per CDR3 protein. The table shows about 40,000 distinct CDR3 sequences, with roughly 15% occurring only once. Material: CD4+ T cells from blood. The receptors originated from a woman aged 55 to 70 with HTLV-1-associated myelopathy (HAM/TSP).

This clonotype was counted ten times or more. The chain recombines TRBV29-1 with TRBJ2-3, with TRBD1 as a possible D gene (5 bases). The V gene lost 3 bases and the J gene lost 4 bases, with 11 bases spanning the gap. This CDR3 comprises 13 residues. Germline V lookup: CDR1 SQVTM, CDR2 ANQGSEA. CDR3 residues: CSVDGRVSDTQYF. The CDR3 coding sequence is TGCAGCGTTGATGGCAGGGTGTCAGATACGCAGTATTTT.

This sequence joins TRBV6-1 and TRBJ2-7, with D perhaps assigned TRBD1 or TRBD2 (5 bases each). Trimming cost V 4 bases and J 4 bases, with 17 bases left between them. Germline V gives CDR1 MNHNS, CDR2 SASEGT. This CDR3 region has 15 residues. The CDR3 DNA follows: TGTGCCAGCAGTGCCGAACCAGGGCCGGGGTACGAGCAGTACTTC. Translation: CASSAEPGPGYEQYF.

This clonotype was detected many times. The chain carries TRBV4-1 and TRBJ2-1; maybe TRBD1 (6 bases). The CDR3 length is 14 residues. CDR1 MGHRA and CDR2 YSYEKL come from the germline V gene. V was cut by 4 bases and J by 9 bases, with 16 bases left in between. CDR3 in DNA: TGCGCCAGCAGCCCGACAGGCGTCGTGGGTGAGCAGTTCTTC. It is translated as CASSPTGVVGEQFF.

This clonotype was observed a handful of times. The rearrangement uses TRBV7-8 and TRBJ1-2; D is possibly TRBD1 (5 bases). The CDR3 is 16 amino acids. Germline-derived CDR1 and CDR2 are SGHVS and FQNEAQ. Between the trimmed V and J ends, which lost 1 base and 2 bases, there was a span of 14 bases. CDR3 coding DNA: TGTGCCAGCAGCTTAGAAGGGCTGGGGCCCAACTATGGCTACACCTTC. Translated: CASSLEGLGPNYGYTF. Based on the CDR3 plus reference TRBV7-8 and TRBJ1-2, the full variable domain is GAGVSQSPRYKVAKRGQDVALRCDPISGHVSLFWYQQALGQGPEFLTYFQNEAQLDKSGLPSDRFFAERPEGSVSTLKIQRTQQEDSAVYLCASSLEGLGPNYGYTFGSGTRLTVV.

This clonotype was detected ten times or more. V usage is TRBV6-1 and J usage is TRBJ2-2; 9 nucleotides line up with TRBD2. V lost 1 base and J lost 1; bases outside the gene matches: 10. The germline gives CDR1 MNHNS, CDR2 SASEGT. The CDR3 is 19 amino acids. CDR3 loop: CASSEVVAGARRNTGELFF. The CDR3 region has the DNA TGTGCCAGCAGTGAAGTGGTAGCGGGGGCCCGTCGGAACACCGGGGAGCTGTTTTTT.

The sample holds many counts of this clonotype. This chain connects TRBV12-3 or TRBV12-4 to TRBJ1-2; 8 bases map to TRBD1. This CDR3 comprises 13 residues. Losses at the gene ends were 9 bases for V and 6 bases for J; bases not matched to a gene: 9. The CDR3 reads CASLGQGVDGYTF. DNA for the CDR3: TGTGCCAGTCTTGGACAGGGAGTCGATGGCTACACCTTC.

This clonotype was detected ten times or more. The V and J genes are TRBV20-1 and TRBJ2-7, with 9 bases that match TRBD2. Germline V gene sequence: CDR1 DFQATT, CDR2 SNEGSKA (reference sequence). The length of the CDR3 is 17 residues. J was trimmed by 6 bases and V by 1 base; bases with no gene match: 16. CDR3 in DNA: TGCAGTGCTAGAGCGGGGGGACCAGCGGGGGGAATCCCCGAGCAGTACTTC. Its protein product is CSARAGGPAGGIPEQYF.

The V gene is TRBV19, the J gene TRBJ1-5, with D maybe TRBD1 (5 bases). Trimming removed 7 bases at V and 2 bases at J, with 9 bases between. Looked up from germline, CDR1 is LNHDA and CDR2 is SQIVND (reference sequence). The CDR3 runs to 13 residues. As DNA, the CDR3 is TGTGCCAGTAAAGGGGCAGGCAATCAGCCCCAGCATTTT. This codes for CASKGAGNQPQHF. Full variable domain (remainder filled in from reference TRBV19 and TRBJ1-5): DGGITQSPKYLFRKEGQNVTLSCEQNLNHDAMYWYRQDPGQGLRLIYYSQIVNDFQKGDIAEGYSVSREKKESFPLTVTSAQKNPTAFYLCASKGAGNQPQHFGDGTRLSIL.

This clonotype was seen ten or more times. The chain links TRBV6-1 to TRBJ1-1; TRBD1 aligns across 8 bases. Unmatched junction bases numbered 8, after V lost 2 bases and J lost 6 bases. This CDR3 is built from 15 residues. The germline CDR1 and CDR2 sequences are MNHNS and SASEGT. The CDR3 region has the DNA TGTGCCAGCAGTGAATCTTGGACAGGGTTCGCTGAAGCTTTCTTT. Translation: CASSESWTGFAEAFF.

This chain links TRBV20-1 with TRBJ2-7, with 7 positions matching TRBD1. The assigned J gene may be wrong: the sequence end matches TRBJ2-1 better. Germline V lookup: CDR1 DFQATT, CDR2 SNEGSKA (reference sequence). CDR3 length equals 14 residues. The CDR3 DNA follows: TGCAGTGCTAGAGGGGACAGCTCCTACAATGAGCAGTTCTTC. It translates to CSARGDSSYNEQFF.

This clonotype came up many times. This chain joins TRBV7-8 and TRBJ1-2; D remains ambiguous. Germline CDR1 reads SGHVS; CDR2 reads FQNEAQ. The CDR3 covers 12 residues. Trimming stripped 2 bases from V and 6 bases from J, with 7 bases between. The chain's CDR3 is CASSLWRDGYTF. The CDR3 DNA sequence: TGTGCCAGCAGCTTATGGAGAGATGGCTACACCTTC. The full variable domain, its missing parts supplied by reference TRBV7-8 and TRBJ1-2, is GAGVSQSPRYKVAKRGQDVALRCDPISGHVSLFWYQQALGQGPEFLTYFQNEAQLDKSGLPSDRFFAERPEGSVSTLKIQRTQQEDSAVYLCASSLWRDGYTFGSGTRLTVV.

This clonotype appeared many times. The rearrangement uses TRBV5-1 and TRBJ1-4; maybe TRBD1 (5 bases). V was pared by 0 bases and J by 5 bases, with 11 bases between. Germline CDR1 reads SGHRS; CDR2 reads YFSETQ. The CDR3 is 15 amino acids. CDR3: CASSLARQTNEKLFF. The CDR3 nucleotides read TGCGCCAGCAGCTTGGCTAGACAGACCAATGAAAAACTGTTTTTT. Using reference TRBV5-1 and TRBJ1-4 for the parts outside the CDR3, the full variable domain is KAGVTQTPRYLIKTRGQQVTLSCSPISGHRSVSWYQQTPGQGLQFLFEYFSETQRNKGNFPGRFSGRQFSNSRSEMNVSTLELGDSALYLCASSLARQTNEKLFFGSGTQLSVL.

Many counts were recorded for this clonotype. This chain connects TRBV10-3 to TRBJ2-1; possible D gene TRBD2, 6 bases. Germline CDR1 and CDR2: ENHRY and SYGVKD. This CDR3 has 15 amino acids. V was cut by 5 bases and J by 1 base, with 12 bases left in between. CDR3 amino acids: CAISRAGMSYNEQFF. In DNA, the CDR3 is TGTGCCATCAGTAGGGCGGGGATGTCCTACAATGAGCAGTTCTTC.

This clonotype has ten or more counts. The V call is TRBV12-3 or TRBV12-4, the J call TRBJ2-1, with TRBD1 as a possible D gene (6 bases). The germline V and J ends were trimmed by 2 bases and 0 bases, with 17 bases remaining between them. The CDR3 runs 18 residues. The CDR3 DNA follows: TGTGCCAGCAGTTTAAAGTTGGGACACCTGAGCTCCTACAATGAGCAGTTCTTC. Its protein is CASSLKLGHLSSYNEQFF.

This clonotype was seen many times. The chain carries TRBV7-6 and TRBJ2-2, with D hard to call. CDR3 size: 14 residues. The germline CDR1 and CDR2 sequences are SGHVS and FNYEAQ. With 1 base removed from V and 1 base from J, the gap between germline ends came to 4 bases. This chain's CDR3 is CASSLDENTGELFF. As DNA, the CDR3 is TGTGCCAGCAGCTTAGACGAGAACACCGGGGAGCTGTTTTTT.

There are many counts of this clonotype. The V call is TRBV5-1, the J call TRBJ1-1; a weak D match, TRBD1 (6 bases). CDR1 is SGHRS and CDR2 is YFSETQ in the germline V gene. With 4 bases removed from V and 4 bases from J, the gap between germline ends came to 20 bases. The CDR3 runs to 16 residues. As DNA, the CDR3 is TGCGCCAGCAGCCCCGAGGGGGGTGTTTATGGCACTGAAGCTTTCTTT. Protein product: CASSPEGGVYGTEAFF.

This clonotype was seen repeatedly, ten times or more. CDR3 bases: TGTGCCATCACCCGGGGCACAGGGTCCCCTAACTATGGCTACACCTTC. It translates to CAITRGTGSPNYGYTF. The J gene is TRBJ1-2, the V gene TRBV10-3; D is possibly TRBD1 (6 bases). The CDR3 is made up of 16 amino acids. V lost 7 bases and J 0 bases, leaving 18 bases between the germline ends. Germline-derived CDR1 and CDR2 are ENHRY and SYGVKD.

The rearrangement joins TRBV5-1 to TRBJ1-5, with TRBD1 matching over 11 bases. The CDR3 has 16 amino acids. The germline V gene has CDR1 SGHRS and CDR2 YFSETQ. The J segment lost 8 bases and the V segment lost 4 bases, leaving 11 bases of the junction unmatched. DNA of the CDR3: TGCGCCAGCAGCCTAGGACAGGGGGCCTGGGGAAAGCCCCAGCATTTT. As protein: CASSLGQGAWGKPQHF.

This clonotype was recorded at least ten times. V and J are TRBV20-1 and TRBJ2-5; D is perhaps TRBD1 (6 bases). V lost 5 bases, J lost 5 bases, and 12 bases lay in between. Germline V lookup: CDR1 DFQATT, CDR2 SNEGSKA (reference sequence). The CDR3 is 12 residues long. Here the CDR3 DNA reads TGCAGTGCTGACGGGACATCCGAGACCCAGTACTTC. Amino acid sequence: CSADGTSETQYF.

The genes are TRBV4-2 and TRBJ2-4, with 8 positions matching TRBD1. The CDR3 spans 14 residues. Germline V gene lookup returns CDR1 LGHNA and CDR2 YNFKEQ. The ends lost 3 bases at V and 2 bases at J; junction bases unmatched: 0. This CDR3 is CASSHRGPKNIQYF. CDR3 DNA sequence: TGTGCCAGCAGCCACAGGGGGCCCAAAAACATTCAGTACTTC.

The sample holds many counts of this clonotype. The chain uses TRBV5-1 and TRBJ2-2; 8 positions match TRBD2. This CDR3 contains 21 residues. The V segment lost 0 bases and the J segment 0 bases; nucleotides outside the gene matches: 16. Germline V CDR1 and CDR2: SGHRS, YFSETQ. CDR3 region: CASSLEGGGRLVYANTGELFF. As DNA, the CDR3 is TGCGCCAGCAGCTTGGAAGGCGGGGGGCGCCTAGTATACGCGAACACCGGGGAGCTGTTTTTT.

This clonotype occurred many times. The chain has TRBV6-5 and TRBJ1-2; no reliable D call. CDR1 is MNHEY and CDR2 is SVGAGI in the germline V gene. This CDR3 has 15 residues. The V and J ends lost 5 bases and 4 bases respectively, with 17 bases between them. The CDR3 reads CASSLGPSGVYGYTF. The CDR3, as DNA: TGTGCCAGCAGTCTAGGGCCCAGCGGAGTCTATGGCTACACCTTC.

This sequence joins TRBV10-3 and TRBJ2-3; D gene ambiguous. Trimming pared 6 bases from V and 2 bases from J, leaving 9 bases between. The CDR3 is 13 residues long. CDR1 and CDR2 from the germline V gene are ENHRY and SYGVKD. The CDR3, as DNA: TGTGCCATCAGCGTTACAGTCACAGATACGCAGTATTTT. Amino acids: CAISVTVTDTQYF.

This clonotype was picked up many times. The gene calls are TRBV7-8 and TRBJ1-2; possible D gene TRBD1, 6 bases. The germline V gene has CDR1 SGHVS and CDR2 FQNEAQ. This CDR3 comprises 15 residues. With 1 base removed from V and 4 bases from J, the gap between germline ends came to 13 bases. CDR3 loop: CASSLGIQGAYGYTF. DNA for the CDR3: TGTGCCAGCAGCTTAGGGATACAGGGAGCCTATGGCTACACCTTC.

The rearrangement joins TRBV20-1 to TRBJ1-1, with 10 bases lining up with TRBD1. Trimming cost V 7 bases and J 6 bases; bases outside gene matches: 11. In germline, CDR1 is DFQATT, CDR2 SNEGSKA (reference sequence). This CDR3 contains 14 residues. CDR3 sequence reads: CSVPGQGTAAEAFF. The CDR3 bases are TGCAGTGTGCCGGGACAGGGGACTGCGGCTGAAGCTTTCTTT.

This clonotype was seen many times. This chain joins TRBV3-1 and TRBJ1-1; D perhaps matches TRBD1 (6 bases). The germline V gene encodes CDR1 LGHDT and CDR2 YNNKEL (reference sequence). V lost 4 bases to trimming and J lost 5 bases, with 11 bases between them. The CDR3 totals 13 residues. The CDR3 reads CASSLSQGTEAFF. DNA of the CDR3: TGTGCCAGCAGCCTTTCCCAGGGGACTGAAGCTTTCTTT.

There are many counts of this clonotype. The J gene is TRBJ1-1, the V gene TRBV20-1, with TRBD1 matching over 7 bases. The CDR3 loop spans 14 amino acids. J lost 7 bases, V lost 2 bases, and 10 bases had no gene match. Germline lookup yields CDR1 DFQATT and CDR2 SNEGSKA (reference sequence). The CDR3 DNA reads TGCAGTGCTAGATTGAGACAGGGCGAGAGTGAAGCTTTCTTT. Its protein product is CSARLRQGESEAFF.

There are many counts of this clonotype. V usage is TRBV6-1 and J usage is TRBJ1-4, with 9 bases matching TRBD1. The CDR3 covers 16 residues. J lost 3 bases, V lost 4 bases, and 6 bases had no gene match. CDR1 is MNHNS and CDR2 is SASEGT in the germline V gene. CDR3 in amino acids: CASSGRDRVSNEKLFF. The CDR3 nucleotides are TGTGCCAGCAGTGGGCGGGACAGGGTATCTAATGAAAAACTGTTTTTT.

At least ten counts were recorded for this clonotype. The junction does not match germline at one end; this may be a read error. This sequence joins TRBV12-3 or TRBV12-4 and TRBJ1-2; weak D call: TRBD1 (5 bases). This CDR3 is 12 amino acids long. The CDR3 DNA follows: TGTGCCAGCACCAGACAGACCGGTGGCTACAACTTC. Residues: CASTRQTGGYNF.